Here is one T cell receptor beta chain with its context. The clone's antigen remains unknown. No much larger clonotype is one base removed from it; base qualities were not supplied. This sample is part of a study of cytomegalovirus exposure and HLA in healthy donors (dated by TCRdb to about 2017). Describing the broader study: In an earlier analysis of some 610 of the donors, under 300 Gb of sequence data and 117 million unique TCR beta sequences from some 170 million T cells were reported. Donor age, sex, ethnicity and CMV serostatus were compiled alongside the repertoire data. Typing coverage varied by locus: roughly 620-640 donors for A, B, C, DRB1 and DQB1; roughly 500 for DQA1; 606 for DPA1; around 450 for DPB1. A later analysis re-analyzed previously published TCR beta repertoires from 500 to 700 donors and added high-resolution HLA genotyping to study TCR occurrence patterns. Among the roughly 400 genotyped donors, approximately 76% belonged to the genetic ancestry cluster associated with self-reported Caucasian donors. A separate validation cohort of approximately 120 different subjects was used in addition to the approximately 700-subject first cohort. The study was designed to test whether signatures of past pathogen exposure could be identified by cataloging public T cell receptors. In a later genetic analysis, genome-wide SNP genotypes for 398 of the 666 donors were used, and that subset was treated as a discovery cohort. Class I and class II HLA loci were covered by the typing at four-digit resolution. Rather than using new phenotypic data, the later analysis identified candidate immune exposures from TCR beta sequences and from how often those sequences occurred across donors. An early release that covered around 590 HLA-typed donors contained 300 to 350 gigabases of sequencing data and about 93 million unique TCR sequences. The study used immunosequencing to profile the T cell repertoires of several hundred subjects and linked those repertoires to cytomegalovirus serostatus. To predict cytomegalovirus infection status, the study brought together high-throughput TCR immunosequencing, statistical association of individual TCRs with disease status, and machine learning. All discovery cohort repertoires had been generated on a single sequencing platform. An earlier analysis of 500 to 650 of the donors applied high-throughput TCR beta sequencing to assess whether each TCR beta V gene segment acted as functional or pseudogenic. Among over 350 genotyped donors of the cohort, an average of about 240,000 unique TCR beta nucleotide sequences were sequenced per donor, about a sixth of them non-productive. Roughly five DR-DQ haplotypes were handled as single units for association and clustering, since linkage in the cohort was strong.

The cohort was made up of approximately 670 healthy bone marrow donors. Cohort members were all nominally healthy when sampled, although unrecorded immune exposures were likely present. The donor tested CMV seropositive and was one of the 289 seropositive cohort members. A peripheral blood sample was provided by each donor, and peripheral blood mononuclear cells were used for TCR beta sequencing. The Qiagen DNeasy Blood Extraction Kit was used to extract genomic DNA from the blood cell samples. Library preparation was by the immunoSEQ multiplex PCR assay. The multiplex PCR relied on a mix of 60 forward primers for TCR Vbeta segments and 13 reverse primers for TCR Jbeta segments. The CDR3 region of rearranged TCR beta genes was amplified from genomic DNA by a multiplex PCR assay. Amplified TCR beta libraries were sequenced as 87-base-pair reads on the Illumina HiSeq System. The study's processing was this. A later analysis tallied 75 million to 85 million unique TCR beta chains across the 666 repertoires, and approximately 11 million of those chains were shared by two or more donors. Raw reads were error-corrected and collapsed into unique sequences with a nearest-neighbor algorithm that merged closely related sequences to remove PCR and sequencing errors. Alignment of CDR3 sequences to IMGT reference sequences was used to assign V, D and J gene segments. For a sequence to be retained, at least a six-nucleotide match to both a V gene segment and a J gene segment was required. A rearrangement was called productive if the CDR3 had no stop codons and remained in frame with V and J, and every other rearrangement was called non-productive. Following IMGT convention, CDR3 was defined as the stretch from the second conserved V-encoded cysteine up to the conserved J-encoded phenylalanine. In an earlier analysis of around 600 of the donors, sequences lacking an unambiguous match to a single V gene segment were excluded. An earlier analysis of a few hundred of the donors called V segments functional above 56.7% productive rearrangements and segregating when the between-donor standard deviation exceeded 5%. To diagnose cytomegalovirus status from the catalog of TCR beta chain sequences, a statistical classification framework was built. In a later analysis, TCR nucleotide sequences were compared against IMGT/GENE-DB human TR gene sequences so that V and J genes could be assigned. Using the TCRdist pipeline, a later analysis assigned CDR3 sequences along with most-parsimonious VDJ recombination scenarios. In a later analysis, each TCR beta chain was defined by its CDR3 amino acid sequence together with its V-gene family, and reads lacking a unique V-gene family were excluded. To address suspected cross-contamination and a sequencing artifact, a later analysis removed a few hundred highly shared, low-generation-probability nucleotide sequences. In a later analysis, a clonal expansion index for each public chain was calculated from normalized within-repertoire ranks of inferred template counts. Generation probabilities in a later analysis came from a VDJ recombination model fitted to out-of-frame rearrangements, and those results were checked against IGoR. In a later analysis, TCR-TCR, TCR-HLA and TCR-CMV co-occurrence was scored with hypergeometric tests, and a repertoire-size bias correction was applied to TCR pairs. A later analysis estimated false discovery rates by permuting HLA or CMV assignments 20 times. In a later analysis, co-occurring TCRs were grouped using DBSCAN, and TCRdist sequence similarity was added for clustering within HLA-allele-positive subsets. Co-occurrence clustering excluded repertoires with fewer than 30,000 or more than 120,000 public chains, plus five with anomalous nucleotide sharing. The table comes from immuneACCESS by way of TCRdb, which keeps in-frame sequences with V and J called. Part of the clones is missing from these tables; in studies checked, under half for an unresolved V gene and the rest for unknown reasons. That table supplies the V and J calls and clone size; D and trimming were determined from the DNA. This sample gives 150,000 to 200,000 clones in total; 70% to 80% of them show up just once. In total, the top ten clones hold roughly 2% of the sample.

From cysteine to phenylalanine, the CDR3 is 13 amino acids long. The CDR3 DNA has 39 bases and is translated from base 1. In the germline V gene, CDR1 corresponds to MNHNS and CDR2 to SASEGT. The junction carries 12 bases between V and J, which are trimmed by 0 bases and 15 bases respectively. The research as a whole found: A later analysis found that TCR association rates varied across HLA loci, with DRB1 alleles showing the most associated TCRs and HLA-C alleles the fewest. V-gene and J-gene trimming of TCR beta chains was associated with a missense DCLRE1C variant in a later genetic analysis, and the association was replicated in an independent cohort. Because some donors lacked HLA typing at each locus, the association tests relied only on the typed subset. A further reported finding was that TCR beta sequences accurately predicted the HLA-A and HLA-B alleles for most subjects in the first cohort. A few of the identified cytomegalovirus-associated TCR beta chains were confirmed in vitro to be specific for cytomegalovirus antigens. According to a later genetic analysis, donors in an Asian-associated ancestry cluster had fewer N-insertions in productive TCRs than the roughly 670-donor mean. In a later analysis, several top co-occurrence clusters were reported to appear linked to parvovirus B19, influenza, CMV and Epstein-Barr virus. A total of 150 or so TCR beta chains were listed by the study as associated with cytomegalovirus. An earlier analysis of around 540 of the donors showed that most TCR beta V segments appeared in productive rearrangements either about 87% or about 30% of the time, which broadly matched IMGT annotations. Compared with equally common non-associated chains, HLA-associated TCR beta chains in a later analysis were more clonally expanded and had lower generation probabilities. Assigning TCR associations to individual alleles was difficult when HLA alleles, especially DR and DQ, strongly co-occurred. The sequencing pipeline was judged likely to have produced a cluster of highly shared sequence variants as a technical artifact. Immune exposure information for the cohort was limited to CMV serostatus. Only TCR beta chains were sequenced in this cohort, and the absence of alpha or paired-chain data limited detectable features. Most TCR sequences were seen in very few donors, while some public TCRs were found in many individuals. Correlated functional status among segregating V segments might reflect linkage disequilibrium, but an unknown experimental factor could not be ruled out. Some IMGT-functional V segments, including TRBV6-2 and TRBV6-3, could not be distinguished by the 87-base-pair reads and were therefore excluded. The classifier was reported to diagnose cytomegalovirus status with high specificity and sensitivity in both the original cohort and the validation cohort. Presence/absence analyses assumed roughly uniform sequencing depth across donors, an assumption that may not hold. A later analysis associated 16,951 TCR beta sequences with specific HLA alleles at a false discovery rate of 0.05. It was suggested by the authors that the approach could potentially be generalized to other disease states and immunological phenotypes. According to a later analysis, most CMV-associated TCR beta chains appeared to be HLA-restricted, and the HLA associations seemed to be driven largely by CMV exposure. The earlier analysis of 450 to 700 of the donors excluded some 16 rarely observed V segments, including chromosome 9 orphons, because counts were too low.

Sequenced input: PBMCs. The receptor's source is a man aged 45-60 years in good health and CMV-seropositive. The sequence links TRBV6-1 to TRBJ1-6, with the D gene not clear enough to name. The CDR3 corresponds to CASSEARAVFLHF. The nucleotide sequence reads TGTGCCAGCAGTGAAGCGCGGGCGGTTTTCCTCCACTTT.